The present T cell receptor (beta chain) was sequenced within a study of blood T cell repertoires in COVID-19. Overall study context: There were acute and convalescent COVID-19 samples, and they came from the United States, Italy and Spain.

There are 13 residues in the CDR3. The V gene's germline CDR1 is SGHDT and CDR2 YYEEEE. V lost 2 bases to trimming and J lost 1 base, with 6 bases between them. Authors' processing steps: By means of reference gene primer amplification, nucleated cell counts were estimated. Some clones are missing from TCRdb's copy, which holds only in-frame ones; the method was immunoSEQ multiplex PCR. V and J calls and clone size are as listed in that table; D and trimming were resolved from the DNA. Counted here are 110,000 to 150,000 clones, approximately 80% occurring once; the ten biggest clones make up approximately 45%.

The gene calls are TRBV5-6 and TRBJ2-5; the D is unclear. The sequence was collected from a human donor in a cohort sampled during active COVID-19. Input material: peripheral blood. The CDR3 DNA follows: TGTGCCAGCAGCTTTTTAGTCCAAGAGACCCAGTACTTC. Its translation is CASSFLVQETQYF.